Presented here are 13 T cell receptor beta chains from one specimen sequenced in a study of control samples from healthy donors and cancer patients. Libraries were prepared by immunoSEQ multiplex PCR; TCRdb keeps only in-frame clonotypes and omits some of them. The sample has 45,000 to 55,000 clones, about 95% seen once; the top ten hold less than 3%. Sequenced: blood. The receptors were sampled from a man aged 30-40 years in good health.

The V gene is TRBV6-6, the J gene TRBJ1-6, with 7 bases identical to TRBD1. The CDR3 spans 18 residues. The J segment lost 9 bases and the V segment lost 5 bases, leaving 19 bases of the junction unmatched. Germline assignment: CDR1 MNHNY and CDR2 SVGAGI (reference sequence). CDR3 bases: TGTGCCAGCAGTCCACAGCATACAGGGGCCGGGGTTATTTCACCCCTCCACTTT. Its protein product is CASSPQHTGAGVISPLHF.

V usage is TRBV6-2 or TRBV6-3 and J usage is TRBJ1-5; D is uncertain. CDR1 is MNHEY and CDR2 is SVGEGT in the germline V gene. V gave up 4 bases and J gave up 5 bases, with 15 bases separating them. CDR3 length: 15 amino acids. The CDR3 DNA reads as TGTGCCAGCAGTTCCGACGGAGAAGGATATCAGCCCCAGCATTTT. It translates to CASSSDGEGYQPQHF.

This chain links TRBV19 with TRBJ1-5; TRBD1 might be the D (5 bases). The CDR3 sequence is 15 residues long. Trimming took 3 bases from V and 3 from J, leaving 12 bases between them. Looked up from germline, CDR1 is LNHDA and CDR2 is SQIVND (reference sequence). Written as DNA, the CDR3 is TGTGCCAGTAGTATTAAAGACAGACACAATCAGCCCCAGCATTTT. Amino acid sequence: CASSIKDRHNQPQHF.

The rearrangement links TRBV5-1 to TRBJ2-1, with D hard to call. Germline CDR1 reads SGHRS; CDR2 reads YFSETQ. Deletions cut 4 bases from V and 8 bases from J, with 10 bases between. CDR3 length: 12 amino acids. The CDR3 DNA is TGCGCCAGCAGCCCCTTGGGCGATGAGCAGTTCTTC. It translates to CASSPLGDEQFF.

The CDR3 region has the DNA TGTGCCAGCAGTCAAAGACTAGCGGGGAGCACCGGGGAGCTGTTTTTT. Amino acid sequence: CASSQRLAGSTGELFF. V is TRBV6-6 and J is TRBJ2-2; TRBD2 aligns across 11 bases. Germline V gene sequence: CDR1 MNHNY, CDR2 SVGAGI (reference sequence). The CDR3 contains 16 residues. After removal of 5 bases from V and 4 bases from J, the junction contained 6 bases not matched to a gene.

This sequence joins TRBV6-5 and TRBJ1-1; tentative D call: TRBD1 (5 bases). The germline V gene has CDR1 MNHEY and CDR2 SVGAGI. V gave up 8 bases and J gave up 8 bases, with 21 bases separating them. The CDR3 sequence is 14 residues long. The CDR3 is CASDSRAPNGEAFF. CDR3 coding DNA: TGTGCCAGCGACAGCAGGGCCCCGAATGGGGAAGCTTTCTTT.

This clone came up once. The gene calls are TRBV5-4 and TRBJ1-1, with a weak D call TRBD1 (5 bases). V dropped 6 bases and J dropped 5 bases, with 11 bases sitting between them. Germline CDR1 reads SGHNT; CDR2 reads YYREEE (reference sequence). The CDR3 covers 12 residues. CDR3 in amino acids: CASTLPGTEAFF. The DNA for the CDR3 is TGTGCCAGCACCCTTCCAGGGACTGAAGCTTTCTTT. Based on the CDR3 plus reference TRBV5-4 and TRBJ1-1, the full variable domain is ETGVTQSPTHLIKTRGQQVTLRCSSQSGHNTVSWYQQALGQGPQFIFQYYREEENGRGNFPPRFSGLQFPNYSSELNVNALELDDSALYLCASTLPGTEAFFGQGTRLTVV.

The chain uses TRBV5-6 and TRBJ1-1; the match to TRBD1 covers 9 bases. Germline CDR1 and CDR2: SGHDT and YYEEEE. The CDR3 runs 14 residues. V gave up 1 base and J gave up 2 bases; unmatched junction bases: 0. CDR3 protein: CASSLTGGNTEAFF. DNA for the CDR3: TGTGCCAGCAGCTTGACAGGGGGCAACACTGAAGCTTTCTTT.

The rearrangement joins TRBV15 to TRBJ2-2, with 8 bases fitting TRBD2. V gave up 10 bases and J gave up 6 bases; unmatched junction bases: 7. The CDR3 contains 13 residues. Germline CDR1 reads LNHNV; CDR2 reads YYDKDF (reference sequence). The CDR3 loop is CAIEAGAAGELFF. CDR3 in DNA: TGTGCCATCGAAGCGGGAGCTGCCGGGGAGCTGTTTTTT.

This sequence joins TRBV5-6 and TRBJ1-1; TRBD1 matches at 7 bases. CDR1 is SGHDT, CDR2 YYEEEE, per germline. This CDR3 has 14 amino acids. Germline trimming cut 4 bases from V and 5 bases from J; bases unmatched to any gene: 8. This chain's CDR3 is CASSLPTGPTEAFF. Here the CDR3 DNA reads TGTGCCAGCAGCCTTCCGACAGGGCCGACTGAAGCTTTCTTT.

The chain employs TRBV9 and TRBJ1-5; 7 bases map to TRBD1. V lost 0 bases, J lost 2 bases, and 2 bases stayed unmatched. The CDR3 contains 15 residues. Germline-derived CDR1 and CDR2 are SGDLS and YYNGEE. The DNA of the CDR3 is TGTGCCAGCAGCGTAGCAGGGGGTGGCAATCAGCCCCAGCATTTT. It translates to CASSVAGGGNQPQHF.

The chain uses TRBV9 and TRBJ2-2, with 13 bases that match TRBD2. There are 16 residues in the CDR3. Germline lookup yields CDR1 SGDLS and CDR2 YYNGEE. V trimming: 3 bases; J trimming: 4 bases; junction bases outside the gene matches: 3. CDR3 DNA: TGTGCCAGCAGCGAGGGACTAGCGGGAACCACCGGGGAGCTGTTTTTT. Protein product: CASSEGLAGTTGELFF.

The chain links TRBV24-1 to TRBJ2-3, with TRBD2 identical over 11 bases. The CDR3 is 15 amino acids. CDR1 is KGHDR, CDR2 SFDVKD, per germline. The V and J ends lost 5 bases and 5 bases, in that order; junction bases with no gene match: 5. CDR3 in DNA: TGTGCCACCAGTGCATTAGCGGGAGGGTTAGATACGCAGTATTTT. This encodes CATSALAGGLDTQYF.